The next 22 T cell receptor beta chains were all read from a single sample in a study of T cells in Graves' hyperthyroidism and ophthalmopathy. TCR beta CDR3 regions were amplified from RNA. Carried out on the TCR CDR3, a first-round RT-PCR used the HTBI primer set. TCRdb called the multiplex PCR reads again in MiXCR, with one record for every CDR3 protein. The data hold 560,000 or so distinct CDR3 sequences, with around 42% observed a single time. The sequenced sample was peripheral blood or thyroid tissue (not recorded which). These receptor sequences come from a woman between 18 and 29 years old with Graves' hyperthyroidism.

The table lists this clonotype with many counts. The chain has TRBV15 and TRBJ1-1; the D is unclear. V lost 2 bases, J lost 3 bases, and 7 bases lay in between. Germline CDR1 is LNHNV and CDR2 is YYDKDF (reference sequence). The CDR3 covers 13 residues. This CDR3 reads CATSRQPDTEAFF. CDR3 nucleotides: TGTGCCACCAGCAGACAACCCGACACTGAAGCTTTCTTT.

Ten or more counts support this clonotype. The chain recombines TRBV7-3 with TRBJ1-1; no reliable D call. Germline loops: CDR1 SGHTA, CDR2 FQGTGA. This CDR3 contains 13 residues. Trimming removed 5 bases from V and 11 bases from J, with 18 bases in between. The CDR3, as DNA: TGTGCCAGCAGCCGCAACAAGGGAGACGGTGCTTTCTTT. This encodes CASSRNKGDGAFF.

The chain combines TRBV7-8 with TRBJ1-1; 9 positions agree with TRBD1. This CDR3 contains 14 residues. Losses at the gene ends were 5 bases for V and 6 bases for J; bases not matched to a gene: 7. Germline V gene lookup returns CDR1 SGHVS and CDR2 FQNEAQ. CDR3 bases: TGTGCCAGCAGCCGGTGGGACAGGGTTGCTGAAGCTTTCTTT. Encoded protein: CASSRWDRVAEAFF.

The chain recombines TRBV14 with TRBJ2-2, with TRBD2 matching over 11 bases. The V gene end was trimmed by 1 base and the J gene end by 5 bases; junction bases not matched to a gene: 3. This CDR3 comprises 16 residues. The V gene's germline CDR1 is SGHDN and CDR2 FVKESK. This chain's CDR3 is CASSQVLAGGTGELFF. The CDR3 bases are TGTGCCAGCAGCCAAGTCCTAGCGGGAGGAACCGGGGAGCTGTTTTTT.

The gene calls are TRBV5-4 and TRBJ2-5, with D unclear. The germline CDR1 and CDR2 sequences are SGHNT and YYREEE (reference sequence). Trimming removed 2 bases at V and 2 bases at J, with 13 bases between. The CDR3 loop spans 15 amino acids. CDR3 bases: TGTGCCAGCAGCTTAAATGGACCTCTACAAGAGACCCAGTACTTC. Amino acid sequence: CASSLNGPLQETQYF. Combining the CDR3 with reference TRBV5-4 and TRBJ2-5 gives the whole variable domain ETGVTQSPTHLIKTRGQQVTLRCSSQSGHNTVSWYQQALGQGPQFIFQYYREEENGRGNFPPRFSGLQFPNYSSELNVNALELDDSALYLCASSLNGPLQETQYFGPGTRLLVL.

The chain links TRBV6-1 to TRBJ1-4; 8 nucleotides line up with TRBD1. The CDR3 spans 15 residues. With V trimmed by 5 bases and J by 5 bases, 7 bases remained unmatched. Germline V gene lookup returns CDR1 MNHNS and CDR2 SASEGT. CDR3 loop: CASSPGTGENEKLFF. The CDR3 nucleotides are TGTGCCAGCAGTCCCGGGACAGGCGAAAATGAAAAACTGTTTTTT.

The V gene is TRBV6-1, the J gene TRBJ2-7; D gene ambiguous. Germline V lookup: CDR1 MNHNS, CDR2 SASEGT. Trimming left V 11 bases short and J 6 bases short, with 20 bases between. The CDR3 extends over 13 amino acids. In DNA form, the CDR3 reads TGTGCCTGCCGGGCCCCCTCAGGACGCGAGCAGTACTTC. Translated: CACRAPSGREQYF.

The V gene is TRBV2, the J gene TRBJ1-2; 8 bases align to TRBD1. Germline trimming cut 5 bases from V and 8 bases from J; bases unmatched to any gene: 19. The germline V gene encodes CDR1 SNHLY and CDR2 FYNNEI. CDR3 length: 17 amino acids. The CDR3 spells CASSNSRQGLGGLGYTF. CDR3 nucleotide sequence: TGTGCCAGCAGTAACTCCAGACAGGGGCTCGGGGGGCTCGGCTACACCTTC.

This chain joins TRBV7-8 and TRBJ1-6; no reliable D call. With 4 bases removed from V and 0 bases from J, the gap between germline ends came to 10 bases. The CDR3 spans 16 residues. The germline CDR1 and CDR2 sequences are SGHVS and FQNEAQ. The CDR3 DNA sequence: TGTGCCAGCAGCTCCGGTAGGAGCTCCTATAATTCACCCCTCCACTTT. As protein: CASSSGRSSYNSPLHF.

Worth noting for this clonotype: With a much larger clone just one base away, this may be a read error. The chain couples TRBV29-1 to TRBJ1-5; D call uncertain. Germline CDR1 reads SQVTM; CDR2 reads ANQGSEA. This CDR3 comprises 12 residues. V lost 2 bases and J 9 bases, leaving 11 bases between the germline ends. DNA for the CDR3: TGCAGCGTTGAACGGGCCTCCGGGCCCCAGCATTTT. It yields the protein CSVERASGPQHF.

In this sample, this clonotype turned up many times. The CDR3 nucleotides are TGCGCCAGCAGCCTTTCCGACGGGTCGAATGGCTACACCTTC. This codes for CASSLSDGSNGYTF. The V and J genes are TRBV5-1 and TRBJ1-2; D ambiguous. The CDR3 runs 14 residues. The V gene lost 4 bases and the J gene lost 6 bases, with 16 bases spanning the gap. Per the germline V gene, CDR1 is SGHRS and CDR2 is YFSETQ.

This clonotype was observed a handful of times. The V call is TRBV5-1, the J call TRBJ1-2; 9 bases align to TRBD1. Looked up from germline, CDR1 is SGHRS and CDR2 is YFSETQ. CDR3 length equals 14 residues. Trimming removed 3 bases from V and 8 bases from J; junction bases left unmatched: 8. CDR3 coding DNA: TGCGCCAGCAGCTACGACAGGGGGTTTGGAGGCTACACCTTC. Protein: CASSYDRGFGGYTF.

V usage is TRBV12-3 or TRBV12-4 and J usage is TRBJ1-5; no clear D. This CDR3 comprises 10 residues. Trimming left V 3 bases short and J 6 bases short, with 0 bases between. The CDR3 region is CASSFQPQHF. Written as DNA, the CDR3 is TGTGCCAGCAGTTTTCAGCCCCAGCATTTT.

This clonotype was seen a few times. The genes are TRBV7-9 and TRBJ2-5; TRBD1 matches 9 bases. CDR1 and CDR2 from the germline V gene are SEHNR and FQNEAQ (reference sequence). The CDR3 has 15 residues. With V trimmed by 2 bases and J by 3 bases, 4 bases remained unmatched. The CDR3 nucleotides read TGTGCCAGCAGCTTAATCGGGACAGGGAAAGAGACCCAGTACTTC. This gives the protein CASSLIGTGKETQYF.

This clonotype was observed a few times. The genes are TRBV20-1 and TRBJ2-5; perhaps TRBD2 as D (5 bases). Germline V gives CDR1 DFQATT, CDR2 SNEGSKA (reference sequence). The V end lost 0 bases, the J end lost 1 base, and 15 bases lay between the germline ends. CDR3 length: 16 amino acids. CDR3 bases: TGCAGTGCTAGAGATTTTGGGCTGGACTCCCAAGAGACCCAGTACTTC. Its translation is CSARDFGLDSQETQYF.

Many counts were recorded for this clonotype. V is TRBV10-3 and J is TRBJ1-2; maybe TRBD1 (6 bases). The CDR3 spans 13 residues. The V gene's germline CDR1 is ENHRY and CDR2 SYGVKD. V was trimmed by 4 bases and J by 4 bases, leaving 10 bases between them. The CDR3 DNA sequence: TGTGCCATCAGTGCCAGGGGAGGCTATGGCTACACCTTC. This sequence encodes CAISARGGYGYTF.

This chain connects TRBV20-1 to TRBJ1-3; D may be TRBD1 (5 bases). Germline V gives CDR1 DFQATT, CDR2 SNEGSKA (reference sequence). Trimming removed 6 bases from V and 0 bases from J, with 9 bases in between. The CDR3 loop spans 13 amino acids. This CDR3 reads CSAGTFSGNTIYF. The CDR3 nucleotides are TGCAGTGCAGGGACTTTCTCTGGAAACACCATATATTTT.

This clonotype appeared a few times. The chain links TRBV7-6 to TRBJ2-2; D not certain. The CDR3 spans 13 residues. The V gene lost 4 bases and the J gene lost 4 bases, with 7 bases spanning the gap. Germline loops: CDR1 SGHVS, CDR2 FNYEAQ. CDR3 DNA sequence: TGTGCCAGCAGCTATGTTATCACCGGGGAGCTGTTTTTT. It encodes CASSYVITGELFF.

As regards this clonotype: A much larger clone lies one base from this, so it may be a read error. The CDR3 region has the DNA TGTGCCAGCAGCTTTGCTGGGGGAGGCGAGCAGTACTTC. It encodes CASSFAGGGEQYF. The chain uses TRBV7-2 and TRBJ2-7; D is possibly TRBD2 (6 bases). The CDR3 spans 13 residues. The germline CDR1 and CDR2 sequences are SGHTA and FQGNSA. V was trimmed by 3 bases and J by 6 bases, leaving 12 bases between them.

In DNA form, the CDR3 reads TGTGCCAGCAGCTTAGGAGTGGGTTATCCTGGCGGGCAGCCCCAGCATTTT. Translated, it gives CASSLGVGYPGGQPQHF. The chain carries TRBV7-9 and TRBJ1-5; D is uncertain. The germline CDR1 and CDR2 sequences are SEHNR and FQNEAQ (reference sequence). The ends were cut back, 1 base at V and 7 bases at J, with 20 bases in the middle. The length of the CDR3 is 17 residues.

The V gene is TRBV5-1, the J gene TRBJ2-5; 11 bases match TRBD1. Germline V lookup: CDR1 SGHRS, CDR2 YFSETQ. The CDR3 is made up of 16 amino acids. V lost 0 bases and J lost 5; bases outside the gene matches: 6. The CDR3 DNA reads as TGCGCCAGCAGCTTGGGGACAGGGGGCTATGTGGAGACCCAGTACTTC. Translated, it gives CASSLGTGGYVETQYF.

The chain carries TRBV20-1 and TRBJ1-5, with D maybe TRBD1 (5 bases). CDR1 and CDR2 (germline): DFQATT, SNEGSKA (reference sequence). V was cut by 1 base and J by 9 bases, with 16 bases left in between. The CDR3 sequence is 14 residues long. The CDR3 is CSARVGRGGWPQHF. In DNA form, the CDR3 reads TGCAGTGCTAGAGTGGGAAGGGGCGGGTGGCCCCAGCATTTT.